The next 19 T cell receptor beta chains were all read from a single sample in a study of CD8 T cells in ankylosing spondylitis. Findings and caveats of the study: In ankylosing spondylitis blood, a motif of roughly eight highly homologous TCR beta variants appeared characteristic.

One entry per CDR3 protein, called by TCRdb with MiXCR from the 5' RACE reads. The data contain roughly 670,000 distinct CDR3 sequences, about 20% of them singletons. Their antigens remain unidentified. Specimen: blood, either unsorted or a sorted T cell fraction (not recorded which). The receptors originated from a male donor with ankylosing spondylitis.

The chain employs TRBV30 and TRBJ2-3, with D possibly TRBD1 on 6 matching bases. This CDR3 has 14 amino acids. The germline V gene has CDR1 GTSNPN and CDR2 SVGIG (reference sequence). The germline V and J ends were trimmed by 8 bases and 1 base, with 16 bases remaining between them. The DNA for the CDR3 is TGTGCCGCCGGCAAAGGGGGACGCACAGATACGCAGTATTTT. Protein: CAAGKGGRTDTQYF.

The sample holds a few counts of this clonotype. The chain recombines TRBV6-2 or TRBV6-3 with TRBJ2-4; 15 bases fit TRBD2. Germline V lookup: CDR1 MNHEY, CDR2 SVGEGT. V trimming: 5 bases; J trimming: 6 bases; junction bases outside the gene matches: 17. CDR3 length: 20 amino acids. The CDR3 loop reads CASSPRPGLAGGEDSNIQYF. The DNA for the CDR3 is TGTGCCAGCAGTCCACGTCCTGGACTAGCGGGGGGGGAGGACTCAAACATTCAGTACTTC.

In its sample, this clonotype was seen a few times. The chain carries TRBV7-9 and TRBJ2-4; TRBD2 matches at 8 bases. The CDR3 totals 14 residues. Unmatched junction bases numbered 7, after V lost 5 bases and J lost 7 bases. Germline V gene lookup returns CDR1 SEHNR and CDR2 FQNEAQ (reference sequence). The CDR3 bases are TGTGCCAGCAGCCCCGGGGGGGGCAGTAACATTCAGTACTTC. Its protein product is CASSPGGGSNIQYF. The whole variable domain, remainder taken from reference TRBV7-9 and TRBJ2-4, is DTGVSQNPRHKITKRGQNVTFRCDPISEHNRLYWYRQTLGQGPEFLTYFQNEAQLEKSRLLSDRFSAERPKGSFSTLEIQRTEQGDSAMYLCASSPGGGSNIQYFGAGTRLSVL.

The chain is built from TRBV29-1 and TRBJ2-7, with a weak D call TRBD1 (6 bases). Looked up from germline, CDR1 is SQVTM and CDR2 is ANQGSEA. Trimming stripped 5 bases from V and 4 bases from J, with 9 bases between. This CDR3 spans 11 amino acids. The CDR3 region is CSVITGYEQYF. The DNA for the CDR3 is TGCAGCGTTATTACAGGGTACGAGCAGTACTTC.

This clonotype was observed a handful of times. CDR3 coding DNA: TGCGCCAGCAGCCTAGCTACGGGGACAGGTACCTACAATGAGCAGTTCTTC. Protein sequence: CASSLATGTGTYNEQFF. The chain carries TRBV4-1 and TRBJ2-1; 8 bases are a match to TRBD1. CDR1 and CDR2 from the germline V gene are MGHRA and YSYEKL. The V gene end was trimmed by 4 bases and the J gene end by 2 bases; junction bases not matched to a gene: 10. This CDR3 is built from 17 residues.

This rearrangement joins TRBV4-1 to TRBJ1-5; tentative D call: TRBD1 (5 bases). The CDR3 length is 15 residues. CDR1 is MGHRA, CDR2 YSYEKL, per germline. Deletions cut 0 bases from V and 6 bases from J, with 12 bases between. CDR3 protein: CASSQEDRGFQPQHF. The CDR3 nucleotides read TGCGCCAGCAGCCAAGAGGATAGGGGCTTTCAGCCCCAGCATTTT.

V gene TRBV27 combines with J gene TRBJ1-2; a weak D match, TRBD1 (6 bases). The V gene's germline CDR1 is MNHEY and CDR2 SMNVEV (reference sequence). The germline V and J ends were trimmed by 11 bases and 3 bases, with 13 bases remaining between them. CDR3 length: 12 residues. DNA for the CDR3: TGTGCCTCCGGCGGGGGCTACTATGGCTACACCTTC. Translation gives CASGGGYYGYTF.

V and J are TRBV7-6 and TRBJ1-2; D is uncertain. This CDR3 comprises 13 residues. The germline V gene has CDR1 SGHVS and CDR2 FNYEAQ. V gave up 0 bases and J gave up 6 bases, with 8 bases separating them. In DNA, the CDR3 is TGTGCCAGCAGCTTAGCGCTTGCGGATGGCTACACCTTC. This codes for CASSLALADGYTF. The complete variable domain, with remaining parts taken from reference TRBV7-6 and TRBJ1-2, reads GAGVSQSPRYKVTKRGQDVALRCDPISGHVSLYWYRQALGQGPEFLTYFNYEAQQDKSGLPNDRFSAERPEGSISTLTIQRTEQRDSAMYRCASSLALADGYTFGSGTRLTVV.

This rearrangement joins TRBV28 to TRBJ1-5; no reliable D call. Germline V lookup: CDR1 MDHEN, CDR2 SYDVKM. With 4 bases removed from V and 5 bases from J, the gap between germline ends came to 12 bases. The CDR3 has 14 amino acids. CDR3 sequence: CASSSGQLYQPQHF. The CDR3 DNA follows: TGTGCCAGCAGTTCGGGTCAATTATATCAGCCCCAGCATTTT.

The J gene is TRBJ2-1, the V gene TRBV5-1; perhaps TRBD2 as D (5 bases). Germline CDR1 and CDR2: SGHRS and YFSETQ. CDR3 size: 13 residues. Trimming took off 0 bases at V and 8 bases at J, with 9 bases between the two ends. The CDR3 reads CASSLAGEHEQFF. CDR3 bases: TGCGCCAGCAGCTTGGCCGGGGAACATGAGCAGTTCTTC.

The chain has TRBV18 and TRBJ2-1; 8 nucleotides agree with TRBD1. In germline, CDR1 is KGHSH, CDR2 LQKENI. V was pared by 4 bases and J by 9 bases, with 11 bases of the junction left unmatched. The CDR3 loop spans 15 amino acids. The CDR3: CASSQGAGGIGEQFF. The CDR3 DNA reads as TGTGCCAGCTCACAAGGGGCAGGGGGCATTGGTGAGCAGTTCTTC. The full variable domain, its missing parts supplied by reference TRBV18 and TRBJ2-1, is NAGVMQNPRHLVRRRGQEARLRCSPMKGHSHVYWYRQLPEEGLKFMVYLQKENIIDESGMPKERFSAEFPKEGPSILRIQQVVRGDSAAYFCASSQGAGGIGEQFFGPGTRLTVL.

This clonotype has only a few counts. The genes are TRBV20-1 and TRBJ2-7, with TRBD2 identical over 7 bases. CDR3 length equals 14 residues. After removal of 1 base from V and 1 base from J, the junction contained 4 bases not matched to a gene. CDR1 is DFQATT, CDR2 SNEGSKA, per germline (reference sequence). CDR3 in amino acids: CSARGGGSSYEQYF. For the CDR3, the DNA is TGCAGTGCTAGAGGGGGCGGGAGTTCCTACGAGCAGTACTTC.

This clonotype was observed a handful of times. The V gene is TRBV20-1, the J gene TRBJ2-3; 12 positions match TRBD2. The germline V gene has CDR1 DFQATT and CDR2 SNEGSKA (reference sequence). V was pared by 3 bases and J by 5 bases, with 12 bases of the junction left unmatched. The CDR3 has 17 amino acids. This chain's CDR3 is CSASSSGRAAGIDTQYF. The DNA for the CDR3 is TGCAGTGCTAGTTCTAGCGGGAGGGCCGCGGGAATAGATACGCAGTATTTT.

This clonotype was counted ten times or more. One junction end disagrees with the germline gene, perhaps due to a read error. This sequence joins TRBV5-1 and TRBJ1-2; tentative D call: TRBD1 (6 bases). The CDR3 is made up of 13 amino acids. Germline V CDR1 and CDR2: SGHRS, YFSETQ. The CDR3 reads CASSRDTNYGYTF. In nucleotides, the CDR3 is TGTGCCAGCAGCCGGGACACTAACTATGGCTACACCTTC. The full variable domain, rest sourced from reference TRBV5-1 and TRBJ1-2, is KAGVTQTPRYLIKTRGQQVTLSCSPISGHRSVSWYQQTPGQGLQFLFEYFSETQRNKGNFPGRFSGRQFSNSRSEMNVSTLELGDSALYLCASSRDTNYGYTFGSGTRLTVV.

The J gene is TRBJ1-1, the V gene TRBV12-3 or TRBV12-4, with 9 bases lining up with TRBD1. This CDR3 is 14 amino acids long. V shed 8 bases and J 3 bases; nucleotides not matched to a gene: 7. CDR3 sequence: CASDETGGDTEAFF. CDR3 nucleotide sequence: TGTGCCAGCGACGAGACAGGGGGGGACACTGAAGCTTTCTTT.

The chain is built from TRBV7-3 and TRBJ2-1; no clear D gene. Trimming left V 5 bases short and J 2 bases short, with 13 bases between. Germline-derived CDR1 and CDR2 are SGHTA and FQGTGA. This CDR3 has 15 residues. CDR3 loop: CASSTQPVTYNEQFF. The CDR3 nucleotides are TGTGCCAGCAGCACTCAGCCGGTGACCTACAATGAGCAGTTCTTC. The full variable domain, rest sourced from reference TRBV7-3 and TRBJ2-1, is GAGVSQTPSNKVTEKGKYVELRCDPISGHTALYWYRQSLGQGPEFLIYFQGTGAADDSGLPNDRFFAVRPEGSVSTLKIQRTERGDSAVYLCASSTQPVTYNEQFFGPGTRLTVL.

The chain is built from TRBV7-6 and TRBJ2-1; D not certain. V lost 0 bases and J lost 8, with 8 bases in between. Germline V lookup: CDR1 SGHVS, CDR2 FNYEAQ. CDR3 length: 13 residues. CDR3 protein: CASSLATHHEQFF. The CDR3 coding sequence is TGTGCCAGCAGCTTAGCGACTCACCATGAGCAGTTCTTC.

The chain is built from TRBV28 and TRBJ2-5; no definite D call. From germline, CDR1 is MDHEN and CDR2 SYDVKM. Trimming stripped 1 base from V and 0 bases from J, with 12 bases between. This CDR3 is 16 amino acids long. The CDR3 loop is CASSLLSWTDQETQYF. CDR3 DNA: TGTGCCAGCAGTTTATTATCATGGACGGACCAAGAGACCCAGTACTTC.

The chain employs TRBV5-1 and TRBJ2-1; D remains ambiguous. The CDR3 length is 15 residues. Trimming removed 0 bases from V and 3 bases from J, with 10 bases in between. In germline, CDR1 is SGHRS, CDR2 YFSETQ. For the CDR3, the DNA is TGCGCCAGCAGCTTGGCTCCAGCAGACTACAATGAGCAGTTCTTC. The encoded protein is CASSLAPADYNEQFF. Full variable domain (outside the CDR3, taken from reference TRBV5-1 and TRBJ2-1): KAGVTQTPRYLIKTRGQQVTLSCSPISGHRSVSWYQQTPGQGLQFLFEYFSETQRNKGNFPGRFSGRQFSNSRSEMNVSTLELGDSALYLCASSLAPADYNEQFFGPGTRLTVL.